This T cell receptor beta chain was captured in a study of radiation and T cells in renal cell carcinoma. Only in-frame clones appear in the TCRdb table, and some are missing; sequencing was by immunoSEQ multiplex PCR. There are roughly 45,000 clones in the sample; about 82% occur only once, and 25% to 30% lies in the top ten. This sample's time point: blood 4 weeks post-SBRT, at nephrectomy. Treatment in this sample: 15 Gy SBRT to primary tumor, nephrectomy 4 weeks later. Germline V gives CDR1 MGHRA, CDR2 YSYEKL. The J segment lost 6 bases and the V segment lost 0 bases, leaving 1 base of the junction unmatched. CDR3 size: 15 residues.

The input for sequencing was blood, taken from a patient whose treatment included radiotherapy and nephrectomy. The TCR was taken from a woman in her sixties or seventies with renal cell carcinoma. The chain combines TRBV4-1 with TRBJ1-4; 10 nucleotides line up with TRBD1. CDR3 DNA sequence: TGCGCCAGCAGCCAAGAGACAGGGGGCTATGAAAAACTGTTTTTT. This codes for CASSQETGGYEKLFF.